What follows are 18 T cell receptor beta chains derived from one specimen sequenced in a study of glioma-infiltrating T cells. The iRepertoire nested amplicon-rescue multiplex PCR amplified TCR alpha and beta CDR3s from RNA. TCRdb reprocessed the multiplex PCR reads via MiXCR and lists one record per CDR3 protein. The sample includes tens of thousands of distinct CDR3 sequences, 35% to 50% of them seen just once. Source material: glioma tissue, nonneoplastic brain tissue, or PBMCs (not recorded which). These receptors were collected from a human donor with low-grade glioma or glioblastoma, undergoing nonglioma brain surgery, or in good health (not recorded which).

This clonotype was detected ten times or more. The V call is TRBV6-2 or TRBV6-3, the J call TRBJ1-1; D not certain. Germline V gene data show CDR1 as MNHEY and CDR2 as SVGEGT. V was pared by 5 bases and J by 1 base, with 11 bases between. The length of the CDR3 is 14 residues. The CDR3 DNA follows: TGTGCCAGCAGTGACCCAGGTCAGAACACTGAAGCTTTCTTT. Its protein is CASSDPGQNTEAFF.

This rearrangement joins TRBV5-4 to TRBJ2-3; 8 nucleotides align to TRBD2. With V trimmed by 2 bases and J by 2 bases, 4 bases remained unmatched. Germline V gene lookup returns CDR1 SGHNT and CDR2 YYREEE (reference sequence). CDR3 length: 15 amino acids. The CDR3 sequence: CASSLAGATTDTQYF. The CDR3 DNA reads as TGTGCCAGCAGCTTAGCGGGAGCAACCACAGATACGCAGTATTTT.

This clonotype was counted many times. This chain connects TRBV10-3 to TRBJ2-7; tentatively, D is TRBD1 (6 bases). The CDR3 length is 15 residues. Germline lookup yields CDR1 ENHRY and CDR2 SYGVKD. V was cut by 2 bases and J by 2 bases, with 13 bases left in between. CDR3 sequence (DNA): TGTGCCATCAGTGAGGCAGGGGAAGTAACCTACGAGCAGTACTTC. It encodes CAISEAGEVTYEQYF.

This clonotype was seen repeatedly, ten times or more. The rearrangement uses TRBV5-5 and TRBJ2-7; D gene uncertain. CDR3 length equals 12 residues. The ends were cut back, 4 bases at V and 2 bases at J, with 7 bases in the middle. The germline CDR1 and CDR2 sequences are SGHKS and YYEKEE (reference sequence). The DNA of the CDR3 is TGTGCCAGCAGCCTTATAGCCTACGAGCAGTACTTC. This encodes CASSLIAYEQYF.

A remark on this clonotype: A much more abundant neighbour one base away suggests this may be a read error. This likely comes from a read error, as the CDR3 has no conserved phenylalanine or tryptophan at its end. The chain couples TRBV20-1 to TRBJ2-7; 13 bases fit TRBD2. With 4 bases clipped from V and 9 bases from J, the junction kept 15 bases outside the gene matches. CDR1 DFQATT and CDR2 SNEGSKA come from the germline V gene (reference sequence). This CDR3 is built from 16 residues. CDR3 amino acids: CSATGRGTSGALGQYL. DNA of the CDR3: TGCAGTGCTACTGGGAGGGGGACTAGCGGGGCCCTAGGGCAGTACCTC.

This clonotype was seen at least ten times. The chain joins TRBV25-1 to TRBJ2-2; TRBD2 is a possible D gene (6 bases). V dropped 1 base and J dropped 6 bases, with 12 bases sitting between them. CDR1 is MGHDK, CDR2 SYGVNS, per germline. This CDR3 is 15 amino acids long. In nucleotides, the CDR3 is TGTGCCAGCAGTGAATCTAGCGTTTTCGCCGGGGAGCTGTTTTTT. Translated, it gives CASSESSVFAGELFF.

Ten or more counts support this clonotype. The chain recombines TRBV20-1 with TRBJ2-1; D is ambiguous. The CDR3 loop spans 16 amino acids. The germline V gene has CDR1 DFQATT and CDR2 SNEGSKA (reference sequence). Trimming left V 4 bases short and J 0 bases short, with 16 bases between. In DNA, the CDR3 is TGCAGTGCTAAGGTCGGCGCGATAAGCTCCTACAATGAGCAGTTCTTC. Translation: CSAKVGAISSYNEQFF.

The sample holds many counts of this clonotype. The chain carries TRBV10-2 and TRBJ2-7, with D perhaps being TRBD1 or TRBD2 (5 bases each). The CDR3 extends over 13 amino acids. Germline lookup yields CDR1 WSHSY and CDR2 SAAADI. Trimming shortened V by 7 bases and J by 6 bases, and 16 bases separated the two germline ends. Here the CDR3 reads CASKGPARAEQYF. The CDR3 DNA sequence: TGCGCCAGCAAGGGACCGGCGAGGGCCGAGCAGTACTTC.

There are many counts of this clonotype. The V and J genes are TRBV10-3 and TRBJ2-7; 7 bases agree with TRBD2. V shed 10 bases and J 3 bases; nucleotides not matched to a gene: 3. Per germline, CDR1 ENHRY and CDR2 SYGVKD. The CDR3 has 11 residues. The CDR3 bases are TGTGCCACCAGCGGGGACTACGAGCAGTACTTC. As protein: CATSGDYEQYF.

The chain recombines TRBV3-1 with TRBJ2-6, with D uncertain. Germline V gene lookup returns CDR1 LGHDT and CDR2 YNNKEL (reference sequence). This CDR3 is 16 amino acids long. V lost 1 base, J lost 3 bases, and 10 bases lay in between. CDR3 loop: CASSQARFLGANVLTF. The CDR3 bases are TGTGCCAGCAGCCAAGCTAGGTTCCTTGGGGCCAACGTCCTGACTTTC.

This clonotype was observed at least ten times. The chain uses TRBV20-1 and TRBJ2-1; the match to TRBD1 covers 11 bases. The CDR3 totals 16 residues. Per the germline V gene, CDR1 is DFQATT and CDR2 is SNEGSKA (reference sequence). J lost 4 bases, V lost 1 base, and 6 bases had no gene match. CDR3 sequence: CSARGTGGLMYNEQFF. In DNA, the CDR3 is TGCAGTGCTAGAGGGACAGGGGGCTTAATGTACAATGAGCAGTTCTTC.

Points on this clonotype: One junction end does not reproduce the germline sequence, and a read error may be involved. V and J are TRBV7-2 and TRBJ2-5; 8 bases map to TRBD2. Germline V lookup: CDR1 SGHTA, CDR2 FQGNSA. The CDR3 is 18 amino acids. The CDR3 nucleotides read TGTGCCAGCAGCTCTAGGCCGTGGGGCGGGGGGCAACAAGAGACCAAGTGCTTC. This gives the protein CASSSRPWGGGQQETKCF. The variable domain in full, with the rest retrieved from reference TRBV7-2 and TRBJ2-5, is GAGVSQSPSNKVTEKGKDVELRCDPISGHTALYWYRQSLGQGLEFLIYFQGNSAPDKSGLPSDRFSAERTGGSVSTLTIQRTQQEDSAVYLCASSSRPWGGGQQETKCFGPGTRLLVL.

This clonotype came up many times. This chain joins TRBV6-2 or TRBV6-3 and TRBJ1-1; D perhaps matches TRBD1 (5 bases). V was trimmed by 2 bases and J by 8 bases, leaving 9 bases between them. The CDR3 runs 12 residues. Germline V CDR1 and CDR2: MNHEY, SVGEGT. The CDR3 protein is CASSYDSREAFF. The CDR3 nucleotides read TGTGCCAGCAGTTACGACAGTAGGGAAGCTTTCTTT.

A single count supports this clonotype. The chain is built from TRBV6-1 and TRBJ1-1; a possible D gene is TRBD1 (5 bases). Germline CDR1 reads MNHNS; CDR2 reads SASEGT. Trimming stripped 4 bases from V and 7 bases from J, with 16 bases between. CDR3 size: 14 residues. The CDR3 coding sequence is TGTGCCAGCAGTGGTTGGGCCCTGGGGGATGAAGCTTTCTTT. The encoded protein is CASSGWALGDEAFF.

This clonotype has at least ten counts. The rearrangement uses TRBV10-3 and TRBJ2-5; TRBD2 is a possible D gene (5 bases). The CDR3 is made up of 12 amino acids. V was clipped by 8 bases and J by 5 bases, with 12 bases between them. From germline, CDR1 is ENHRY and CDR2 SYGVKD. This CDR3 is CAIGGSQETQYF. The CDR3 coding sequence is TGTGCCATCGGAGGTTCTCAGGAGACCCAGTACTTC.

The rearrangement uses TRBV18 and TRBJ1-2; maybe TRBD1 (6 bases). The CDR3 is made up of 15 amino acids. The V gene's germline CDR1 is KGHSH and CDR2 LQKENI. V was trimmed by 2 bases and J by 4 bases, leaving 14 bases between them. The CDR3 DNA reads TGTGCCAGCTCACCAGATCTACAGGGTCCCTATGGCTACACCTTC. Translated: CASSPDLQGPYGYTF.

This clonotype showed up just once. The chain joins TRBV27 to TRBJ2-7; possible D gene TRBD2, 6 bases. V lost 5 bases, J lost 2 bases, and 19 bases lay in between. Germline lookup yields CDR1 MNHEY and CDR2 SMNVEV (reference sequence). This CDR3 region has 16 residues. The CDR3 DNA follows: TGTGCCAGCAGTCTAAAGCTGGCGCGGGGCCCCTACGAGCAGTACTTC. Its protein is CASSLKLARGPYEQYF.

The rearrangement links TRBV6-5 to TRBJ2-5; D call uncertain. Deletions cut 5 bases from V and 0 bases from J, with 13 bases between. Germline V gene data show CDR1 as MNHEY and CDR2 as SVGAGI. The CDR3 totals 15 residues. CDR3 in DNA: TGTGCCAGCAGTGTTTCAGATAGGTACCAAGAGACCCAGTACTTC. Its protein product is CASSVSDRYQETQYF.